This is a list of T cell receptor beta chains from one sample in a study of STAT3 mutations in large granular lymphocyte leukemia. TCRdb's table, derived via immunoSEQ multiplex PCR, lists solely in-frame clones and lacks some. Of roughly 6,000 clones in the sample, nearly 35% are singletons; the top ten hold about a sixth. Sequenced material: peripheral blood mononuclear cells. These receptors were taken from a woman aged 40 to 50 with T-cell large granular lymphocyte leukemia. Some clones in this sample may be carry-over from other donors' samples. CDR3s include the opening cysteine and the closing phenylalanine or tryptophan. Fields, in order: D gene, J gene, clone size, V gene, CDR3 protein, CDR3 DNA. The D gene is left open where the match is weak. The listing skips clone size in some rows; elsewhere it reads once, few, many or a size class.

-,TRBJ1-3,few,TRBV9,CASSGTRGSGNTIYF,TGTGCCAGCAGCGGGACTAGGGGTTCAGGAAACACCATATATTTT
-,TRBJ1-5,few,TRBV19,CASSSGPQAQPQHF,TGTGCCAGTAGTAGCGGGCCCCAGGCCCAGCCCCAGCATTTT
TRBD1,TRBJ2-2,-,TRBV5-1,CASSLGLGTGDSGELFF,TGCGCCAGCAGCTTGGGATTAGGGACAGGGGATTCCGGGGAGCTGTTTTTT
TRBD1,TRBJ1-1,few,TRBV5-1,CASSPRTGGHTEAFF,TGCGCCAGCAGCCCCCGGACAGGGGGCCACACTGAAGCTTTCTTT
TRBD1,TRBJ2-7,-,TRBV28,CASRRQGAREQYF,TGTGCCAGCAGACGACAGGGGGCGAGGGAGCAGTACTTC
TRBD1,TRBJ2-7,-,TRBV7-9,CASSSYRGRSEQYF,TGTGCCAGCAGCTCTTACAGGGGAAGGAGCGAGCAGTACTTC
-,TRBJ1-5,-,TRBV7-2,CASSSQENQPQHF,TGTGCCAGCAGCTCTCAAGAGAATCAGCCCCAGCATTTT
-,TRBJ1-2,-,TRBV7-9,CASGNRSYYGYTF,TGTGCCAGCGGCAACAGGTCTTACTATGGCTACACCTTC
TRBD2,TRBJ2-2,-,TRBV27,CASSLSIGRASGELFF,TGTGCCAGCAGTTTATCCATCGGGAGGGCTTCCGGGGAGCTGTTTTTT
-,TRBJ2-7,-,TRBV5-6,CASSLDPAGMEQYF,TGTGCCAGCAGCTTGGACCCTGCGGGAATGGAGCAGTACTTC
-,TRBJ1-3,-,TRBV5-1,CASSLWTGGNTIYF,TGCGCCAGCAGCTTGTGGACCGGTGGAAACACCATATATTTT
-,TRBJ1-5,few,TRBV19,CASSPAGYRNQPQHF,TGTGCCAGTAGCCCGGCCGGTTATCGGAATCAGCCCCAGCATTTT
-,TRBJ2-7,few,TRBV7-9,CASSRWLTGFRVRYEQYF,TGTGCCAGCAGTCGGTGGTTAACCGGATTCAGGGTTCGGTACGAGCAGTACTTC
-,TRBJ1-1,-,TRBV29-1,CSVLRVNTEAFF,TGCAGCGTACTCAGGGTGAACACTGAAGCTTTCTTT
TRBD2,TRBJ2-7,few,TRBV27,CASSPIFPSRGSYEQYF,TGTGCCAGCAGTCCAATATTCCCGTCGCGGGGGTCCTACGAGCAGTACTTC
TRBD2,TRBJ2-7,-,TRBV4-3,CASSQGAGAGYEQYF,TGCGCCAGCAGCCAAGGAGCGGGAGCGGGATACGAGCAGTACTTC
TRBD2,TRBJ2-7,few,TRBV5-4,CASSLAGAPYEQYF,TGTGCCAGCAGCTTAGCGGGGGCCCCCTACGAGCAGTACTTC
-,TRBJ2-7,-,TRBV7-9,CASSSGLWEQYF,TGTGCCAGCAGTTCGGGGCTGTGGGAGCAGTACTTC
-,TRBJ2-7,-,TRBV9,CASSPPGTYYEQYF,TGTGCCAGCAGCCCTCCCGGGACGTACTACGAGCAGTACTTC
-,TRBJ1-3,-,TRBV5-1,CASSLEESSRGNTIYF,TGCGCCAGCAGCTTGGAAGAGTCCTCCAGGGGAAACACCATATATTTT
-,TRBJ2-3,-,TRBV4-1,CASSQEPRAGVVDTQYF,TGCGCCAGCAGCCAAGAACCCCGAGCAGGCGTCGTGGATACGCAGTATTTT
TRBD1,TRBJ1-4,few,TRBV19,CASRSGGGSEKLFF,TGTGCCAGCCGATCAGGGGGCGGGAGTGAAAAACTGTTTTTT
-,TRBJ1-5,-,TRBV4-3,CASSQDYSRNQPQHF,TGCGCCAGCAGCCAAGACTACAGCCGCAATCAGCCCCAGCATTTT
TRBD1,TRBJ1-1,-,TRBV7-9,CASSSPPGQRTFF,TGTGCCAGCAGCTCCCCCCCGGGACAGCGGACTTTCTTT
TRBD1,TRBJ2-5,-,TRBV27,CASSPNRGRETQYF,TGTGCCAGCAGTCCGAACAGGGGCCGGGAGACCCAGTACTTC
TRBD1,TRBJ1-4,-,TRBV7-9,CASSSGQGSEKLFF,TGTGCCAGCAGCTCGGGACAGGGGAGCGAAAAACTGTTTTTT
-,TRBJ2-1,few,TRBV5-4,CASSYVAGSYNEQFF,TGTGCCAGCAGTTACGTAGCAGGCTCCTACAATGAGCAGTTCTTC
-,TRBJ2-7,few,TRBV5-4,CASSDVGGTYEQYF,TGTGCCAGCAGCGACGTTGGGGGCACGTACGAGCAGTACTTC
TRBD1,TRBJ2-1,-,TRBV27,CASSSRTGVYNEQFF,TGTGCCAGCAGTTCGCGGACAGGGGTCTACAATGAGCAGTTCTTC
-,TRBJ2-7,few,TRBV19,CASSMAGGSYEQYF,TGTGCCAGTAGTATGGCCGGAGGGTCTTACGAGCAGTACTTC
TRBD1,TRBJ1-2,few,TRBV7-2,CASSLGVTGPGGYTF,TGTGCCAGCAGCTTAGGGGTGACAGGGCCGGGCGGCTACACCTTC
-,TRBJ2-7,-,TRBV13,CASSLTGLATYEQYF,TGTGCCAGCAGCCTGACGGGTCTAGCTACCTACGAGCAGTACTTC
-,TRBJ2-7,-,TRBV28,CASSSPGTPIYEQYF,TGTGCCAGCAGTTCCCCCGGGACTCCGATCTACGAGCAGTACTTC
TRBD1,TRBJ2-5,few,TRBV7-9,CASSPGTGTETQYF,TGTGCCAGCAGCCCCGGGACAGGGACCGAGACCCAGTACTTC
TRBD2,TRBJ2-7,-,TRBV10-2,CASRRLAANYEQYF,TGCGCCAGCAGGCGACTAGCGGCCAACTACGAGCAGTACTTC
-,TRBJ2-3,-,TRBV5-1,CASSLRDNTDTQYF,TGCGCCAGCAGCCTCCGGGACAACACAGATACGCAGTATTTT
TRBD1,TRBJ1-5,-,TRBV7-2,CASSRGTGNQPQHF,TGTGCCAGCAGCCGCGGGACAGGGAATCAGCCCCAGCATTTT
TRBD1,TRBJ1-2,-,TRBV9,CASSPQGARGYGYTF,TGTGCCAGCAGCCCCCAGGGGGCGAGGGGCTATGGCTACACCTTC